Given below is one T cell receptor (beta chain) in context. The data belong to a study of blood T cell repertoires in COVID-19. Study at large: COVID-19 samples from acute and convalescent phases originated in the United States, Italy and Spain. Sample material is recorded as cDNA or gDNA derived from T cells, B-cell-depleted T cells, or PBMCs.

In the original workflow: Reference gene primer amplification yielded estimated nucleated cell counts. The assay was immunoSEQ multiplex PCR, and TCRdb's table has in-frame clones only and misses some. V and J calls and clone size come straight from that table; D and trimming were deduced from the DNA. Of roughly 38,000 clones in the sample, more than 70% are singletons; the top ten hold approximately 59%. Trimming took 6 bases from V and 6 from J; bases not matched to a gene: 7. The CDR3 is made up of 13 amino acids. Germline values: CDR1 SNHLY, CDR2 FYNNEI. The sequencing sample was made of peripheral blood. J is TRBJ1-2 and V is TRBV2, with 7 bases fitting TRBD1. This clonotype was sampled from a man between 65 and 85 years old with acute or convalescent COVID-19. CDR3 sequence reads: CASSTNRGDGYTF. CDR3 DNA: TGTGCCAGCAGCACGAACAGGGGTGATGGCTACACCTTC. The full variable domain, with the rest looked up from reference TRBV2 and TRBJ1-2, is EPEVTQTPSHQVTQMGQEVILRCVPISNHLYFYWYRQILGQKVEFLVSFYNNEISEKSEIFDDQFSVERPDGSNFTLKIRSTKLEDSAMYFCASSTNRGDGYTFGSGTRLTVV.